What follows are 15 T cell receptor beta chains derived from one specimen sequenced in a study of T cell repertoires in cytomegalovirus infection. A single record per CDR3 protein comes from TCRdb applying MiXCR to the reads. This table holds some 680,000 distinct CDR3 sequences, less than 40% found once. Specimen: PBMCs. Receptors originate from a human donor in good health (CMV status not recorded). Some clones in this sample may be carry-over from other donors' samples.

The rearrangement links TRBV6-6 to TRBJ2-2; D call uncertain. Per germline, CDR1 MNHNY and CDR2 SVGAGI (reference sequence). The CDR3 runs 15 residues. Trimming took 10 bases from V and 2 from J, leaving 17 bases between them. CDR3 nucleotide sequence: TGTGCCACCTTACGCCCGGGCGACAACACCGGGGAGCTGTTTTTT. Translating gives CATLRPGDNTGELFF.

The rearrangement joins TRBV10-3 to TRBJ1-5; D is perhaps TRBD1 (5 bases). V was pared by 10 bases and J by 9 bases, with 28 bases between. CDR1 is ENHRY, CDR2 SYGVKD, per germline. The CDR3 runs to 16 residues. Here the CDR3 reads CATADPGSLGGGPQHF. For the CDR3, the DNA is TGTGCCACAGCAGACCCCGGATCCCTGGGGGGGGGGCCCCAGCATTTT.

Only a few counts were recorded for this clonotype. The V gene is TRBV19, the J gene TRBJ1-5; the D gene is possibly TRBD1 (5 bases). The germline V gene has CDR1 LNHDA and CDR2 SQIVND (reference sequence). Trimming took 4 bases from V and 4 from J, leaving 17 bases between them. The CDR3 spans 16 residues. The CDR3 region has the DNA TGTGCCAGTAGTACGTGGGCTGGGGAGGGGAATCAGCCCCAGCATTTT. It specifies CASSTWAGEGNQPQHF.

The CDR3 spells CASSLTGSLNTEAFF. In DNA, the CDR3 is TGTGCCAGCAGTCTTACAGGGAGCTTGAACACTGAAGCTTTCTTT. This rearrangement joins TRBV7-9 to TRBJ1-1; the D gene is possibly TRBD1 (6 bases). V dropped 6 bases and J dropped 0 bases, with 14 bases sitting between them. Looked up from germline, CDR1 is SEHNR and CDR2 is FQNEAQ (reference sequence). This CDR3 is 15 amino acids long.

With respect to this clonotype: The junction shows a germline mismatch at one end, possibly a read error. The chain carries TRBV7-6 and TRBJ2-2, with 8 bases aligning to TRBD2. Per the germline V gene, CDR1 is SGHVS and CDR2 is FNYEAQ. There are 18 residues in the CDR3. For the CDR3, the DNA is TGTGCTAGCAGCTTAGAACTAGCGGAGTCCCTGAACACCGGGGAGCTGTTTTTT. Protein: CASSLELAESLNTGELFF.

As for this clonotype: One end of the junction does not line up with germline, which may come from a read error. The chain uses TRBV6-5 and TRBJ2-1, with D possibly matching TRBD2 (6 bases). The CDR3 is 13 residues long. The germline CDR1 and CDR2 sequences are MNHEY and SVGAGI. The CDR3: CASSPSRTNDQFF. CDR3 nucleotide sequence: TGTGCCAGCAGTCCCTCCCGGACTAATGATCAGTTCTTC.

The chain employs TRBV10-3 and TRBJ2-6; no definite D call. Trimming shortened V by 8 bases and J by 0 bases, and 2 bases separated the two germline ends. This CDR3 contains 12 residues. Germline CDR1 and CDR2: ENHRY and SYGVKD. For the CDR3, the DNA is TGTGCCATCGACTCTGGGGCCAACGTCCTGACTTTC. This translates into CAIDSGANVLTF.

The genes are TRBV29-1 and TRBJ2-1; TRBD2 aligns across 16 bases. There are 12 residues in the CDR3. V gave up 4 bases and J gave up 15 bases; unmatched junction bases: 3. Germline values: CDR1 SQVTM, CDR2 ANQGSEA. The CDR3 DNA is TGCAGCGTTGGGGGGACTAGCGGGAGGGGGTTCTTC. Translation: CSVGGTSGRGFF.

This rearrangement joins TRBV29-1 to TRBJ2-1; possibly TRBD2 for D (5 bases). V was trimmed by 4 bases and J by 0 bases, leaving 13 bases between them. Per the germline V gene, CDR1 is SQVTM and CDR2 is ANQGSEA. The CDR3 is 15 residues long. CDR3 bases: TGCAGCGTTGCAGGCGGGTCTAGCTCCTACAATGAGCAGTTCTTC. It is translated as CSVAGGSSSYNEQFF.

The gene calls are TRBV7-2 and TRBJ2-1; D is possibly TRBD1 or TRBD2 (6 bases each). CDR1 and CDR2 from the germline V gene are SGHTA and FQGNSA. Trimming removed 1 base from V and 8 bases from J, with 15 bases in between. This CDR3 contains 15 residues. CDR3 bases: TGTGCCAGCAGCTTAGACGCCGTGAGGGGGGATGAGCAGTTCTTC. Translation gives CASSLDAVRGDEQFF.

This clonotype was seen a handful of times. This chain joins TRBV11-2 and TRBJ1-4, with a weak D call TRBD1 (5 bases). This CDR3 contains 16 residues. From germline, CDR1 is SGHAT and CDR2 FQNNGV. Trimming took off 6 bases at V and 1 base at J, with 15 bases between the two ends. Here the CDR3 reads CASRDGTFGTNEKLFF. The CDR3 nucleotides read TGTGCCAGCAGGGACGGGACGTTTGGAACTAATGAAAAACTGTTTTTT.

This clonotype was found a few times. The chain links TRBV19 to TRBJ2-6; D is possibly TRBD1 or TRBD2 (5 bases each). V was clipped by 9 bases and J by 0 bases, with 24 bases between them. This CDR3 has 19 amino acids. Germline loops: CDR1 LNHDA, CDR2 SQIVND (reference sequence). The CDR3 DNA follows: TGTGCCAGCTCGTGGCAATACCGGGACGGAAGCTCTGGGGCCAACGTCCTGACTTTC. Protein sequence: CASSWQYRDGSSGANVLTF.

This clonotype was detected only a few times. This chain links TRBV2 with TRBJ1-1, with unresolved D. V lost 7 bases and J lost 0, with 9 bases in between. The CDR3 runs to 13 residues. The germline V gene has CDR1 SNHLY and CDR2 FYNNEI. CDR3 region: CASNRELNTEAFF. Written as DNA, the CDR3 is TGTGCCAGCAATAGGGAATTGAACACTGAAGCTTTCTTT.

J is TRBJ1-5 and V is TRBV12-3 or TRBV12-4; maybe TRBD1 (5 bases). This CDR3 has 16 amino acids. Trimming left V 5 bases short and J 2 bases short, with 16 bases between. CDR3 nucleotide sequence: TGTGCCAGCAGTGCCTCCGGGACCCTTCGCAATCAGCCCCAGCATTTT. As protein: CASSASGTLRNQPQHF.

This clonotype has a handful of counts. A read error is possible here, since a much larger clone lies one base away. This chain links TRBV11-2 with TRBJ2-6; D unresolved. Germline CDR1 is SGHAT and CDR2 is FQNNGV. The CDR3 loop spans 17 amino acids. CDR3 protein: CASSLVGARPGSNVLTF. For the CDR3, the DNA is TGTGCCAGCAGCTTAGTGGGTGCACGCCCTGGGTCCAACGTCCTGACTTTC.